This T cell receptor (beta chain) stems from a study of long-term antiretroviral therapy in people with HIV. This CDR3 contains 14 residues. V was cut by 6 bases and J by 6 bases, with 20 bases left in between. Germline assignment: CDR1 SQVTM and CDR2 ANQGSEA. Version v3.0 of the immunoSEQ assay ran at survey level. Sequenced by immunoSEQ multiplex PCR; TCRdb stores in-frame clones only, minus some. The data contain some 20,000 clones, about four fifths of them seen just once; the ten biggest clones take up approximately 4.5%. Study-level points and caveats: Pre-ART-expanded clones dominated the repertoire at all time points. Blood collection from about 2003 to 2018 possibly occurred under older ART regimens.

This clone occurred a few times. The target antigen is unknown. The genes are TRBV29-1 and TRBJ1-2, with a possible D match to TRBD1 (5 bases). This receptor was identified in a young man with HIV. The specimen comprised unsorted PBMCs, sampled roughly 5.7 years after starting antiretroviral therapy. The chain's CDR3 is CSVRDPGPTDGYTF. CDR3 DNA sequence: TGCAGCGTGCGCGACCCGGGCCCGACAGATGGCTACACCTTC.